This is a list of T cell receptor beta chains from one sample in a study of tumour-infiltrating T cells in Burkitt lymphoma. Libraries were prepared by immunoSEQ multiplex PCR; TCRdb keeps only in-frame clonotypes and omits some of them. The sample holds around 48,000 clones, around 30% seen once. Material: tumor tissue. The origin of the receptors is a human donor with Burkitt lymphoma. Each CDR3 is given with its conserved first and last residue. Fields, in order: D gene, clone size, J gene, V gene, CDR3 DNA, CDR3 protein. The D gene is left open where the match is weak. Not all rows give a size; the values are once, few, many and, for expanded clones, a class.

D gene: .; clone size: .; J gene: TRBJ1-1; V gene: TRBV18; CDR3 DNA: TGTGCCAGCTCACCCGACCCCACTGAAGCTTTCTTT; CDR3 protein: CASSPDPTEAFF
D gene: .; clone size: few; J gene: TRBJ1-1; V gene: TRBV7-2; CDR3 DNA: TGTGCCAGCAGCCAAGCGGGGGGACCGAGGAACACTGAAGCTTTCTTT; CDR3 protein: CASSQAGGPRNTEAFF
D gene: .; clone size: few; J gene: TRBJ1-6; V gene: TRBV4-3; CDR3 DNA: TGCGCCAGCAGCCAAGATAGGCCCCTGAGCTCCTATAATTCACCCCTCCACTTT; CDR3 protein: CASSQDRPLSSYNSPLHF
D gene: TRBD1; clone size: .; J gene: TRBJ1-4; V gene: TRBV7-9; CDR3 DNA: TGTGCCAGCAGCTTAACCGGGACAGTGATCAAACTGTTTTTT; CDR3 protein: CASSLTGTVIKLFF
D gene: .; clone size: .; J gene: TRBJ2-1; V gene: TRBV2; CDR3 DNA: TGTGCCAGCAGTGTTCGGCTCAAAACTGAGCAGTTCTTC; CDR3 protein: CASSVRLKTEQFF
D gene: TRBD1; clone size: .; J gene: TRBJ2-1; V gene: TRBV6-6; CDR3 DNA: TGTGCCAGCTCCTCCTCCCCGGGACAGGGTATCAATGAGCAGTTCTTC; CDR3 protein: CASSSSPGQGINEQFF
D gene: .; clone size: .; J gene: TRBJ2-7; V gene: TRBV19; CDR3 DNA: TGTGCCAGTAGTAGGTCCGGCAGGCGTATGCAGGAGCAGTACTTC; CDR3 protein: CASSRSGRRMQEQYF
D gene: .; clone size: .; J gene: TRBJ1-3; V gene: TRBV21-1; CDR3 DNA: TGTGCCAGCAGGGATACAGTCTCCCTTTGTCCGGGGACTGGAAACACCATATATTTT; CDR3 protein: CASRDTVSLCPGTGNTIYF
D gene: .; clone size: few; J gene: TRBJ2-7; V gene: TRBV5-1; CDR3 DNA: TGCGCCAGCAGCTTGGTGGAGGACGAGCAGTACTTC; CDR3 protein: CASSLVEDEQYF
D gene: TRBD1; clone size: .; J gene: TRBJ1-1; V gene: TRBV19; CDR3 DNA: TGTGCCAGTAGTTTTTCAGGGGGGGGGAGGACTGAAGCTTTCTTT; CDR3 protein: CASSFSGGGRTEAFF
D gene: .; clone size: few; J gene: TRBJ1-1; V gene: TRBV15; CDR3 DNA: TGTGCCACCAGCAGAGATCCAGGCTACACTGAAGCTTTCTTT; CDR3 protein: CATSRDPGYTEAFF
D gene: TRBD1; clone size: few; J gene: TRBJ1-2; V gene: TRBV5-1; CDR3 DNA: TGCGCCAGCAGCTCGACAGGGGAAAATAACTATGGCTACACCTTC; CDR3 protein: CASSSTGENNYGYTF
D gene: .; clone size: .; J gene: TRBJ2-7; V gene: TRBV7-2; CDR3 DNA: TGTGCCAGCAGCCGCCCCCCACAGGGTAAATACGAGCAGTACTTC; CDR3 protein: CASSRPPQGKYEQYF
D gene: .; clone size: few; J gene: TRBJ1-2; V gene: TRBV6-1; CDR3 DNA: TGTGCCAGCAGGGGGAGGGAGGGCTATGGCTACACCTTC; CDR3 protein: CASRGREGYGYTF
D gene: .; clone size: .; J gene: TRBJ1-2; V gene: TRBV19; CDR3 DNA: TGTGCCAGTAGCCAAAACGGGGGCAGTGGCTACACCTTC; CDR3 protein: CASSQNGGSGYTF